The clone carrying this TCR beta chain was detected only a few times. This record belongs to a study of patients and donors after allogeneic stem cell transplantation. MiXCR was run by TCRdb on the RT-PCR reads, yielding one entry per CDR3 protein. The sample has about a million distinct CDR3 sequences; about a sixth are singletons. The germline gives CDR1 SGHDT, CDR2 YYEEEE. V was clipped by 8 bases and J by 2 bases, with 20 bases between them. The CDR3 covers 15 residues. This receptor was taken from a human donor who was either an allogeneic HSCT recipient or a stem cell or donor lymphocyte infusion donor (not recorded which). It is not recorded whose cells these are; they may come from a transplant donor. Sequenced material: blood, either unsorted or a sorted T cell fraction (not recorded which). The chain is built from TRBV5-6 and TRBJ2-7; the D gene is possibly TRBD1 (5 bases). This CDR3 reads CARILIPDKAYEQYF. The DNA of the CDR3 is TGTGCCAGAATACTTATACCGGACAAGGCCTACGAGCAGTACTTC.